These T cell receptor beta chains were read from a single sample in a study of T cells in Graves' hyperthyroidism and ophthalmopathy. Each CDR3 protein gets one entry after TCRdb re-called the multiplex PCR reads with MiXCR. This sample yields 550,000 to 800,000 distinct CDR3 sequences, of which roughly 17% are seen a single time; 15% to 18% belongs to the top ten. Specimen: blood. These receptors were obtained from a man between 50 and 59 years old with Graves' hyperthyroidism. CDR3s include the opening cysteine and the closing phenylalanine or tryptophan. Each record gives: CDR3 protein, CDR3 DNA, clone size, D gene, J gene, CDR3 length, V gene. D genes are given only for firm matches. Size is stated for part of the rows, as once, few or many counts, or as a class when the clone is expanded.

CDR3 protein: CASSLAQGLAGNEQFF; CDR3 DNA: TGTGCCAGCAGCTTAGCGCAGGGGCTAGCGGGGAATGAGCAGTTCTTC; clone size: NA; D gene: TRBD2; J gene: TRBJ2-1; CDR3 length: 16; V gene: TRBV7-9
CDR3 protein: CASSETGATETQYF; CDR3 DNA: TGTGCCAGCAGTGAAACGGGAGCTACAGAGACCCAGTACTTC; clone size: many; D gene: NA; J gene: TRBJ2-5; CDR3 length: 14; V gene: TRBV2
CDR3 protein: CASSPDRTSYEQYF; CDR3 DNA: TGTGCCAGCTCTCCGGACAGAACCAGCTACGAGCAGTACTTC; clone size: few; D gene: NA; J gene: TRBJ2-7; CDR3 length: 14; V gene: TRBV18
CDR3 protein: CASRAGGGGYTF; CDR3 DNA: TGTGCCAGCAGAGCGGGGGGAGGTGGCTACACCTTC; clone size: NA; D gene: NA; J gene: TRBJ1-2; CDR3 length: 12; V gene: TRBV28
CDR3 protein: CSVDQRLMNTEAFF; CDR3 DNA: TGCAGCGTTGATCAGAGACTCATGAACACTGAAGCTTTCTTT; clone size: few; D gene: NA; J gene: TRBJ1-1; CDR3 length: 14; V gene: TRBV29-1
CDR3 protein: CASSLQKPNEQFF; CDR3 DNA: TGTGCCAGCTCACTGCAGAAACCCAATGAGCAGTTCTTC; clone size: few; D gene: NA; J gene: TRBJ2-1; CDR3 length: 13; V gene: TRBV18
CDR3 protein: CASSSPGTRYGELFF; CDR3 DNA: TGTGCCAGCAGCTCCCCCGGGACTAGATACGGGGAGCTGTTTTTT; clone size: NA; D gene: TRBD2; J gene: TRBJ2-2; CDR3 length: 15; V gene: TRBV3-1
CDR3 protein: CSVQTEFEAFF; CDR3 DNA: TGCAGCGTTCAAACAGAGTTTGAAGCTTTCTTT; clone size: NA; D gene: NA; J gene: TRBJ1-1; CDR3 length: 11; V gene: TRBV29-1
CDR3 protein: CAISEERDTQYF; CDR3 DNA: TGTGCCATCAGTGAGGAAAGAGATACGCAGTATTTT; clone size: NA; D gene: NA; J gene: TRBJ2-3; CDR3 length: 12; V gene: TRBV10-3
CDR3 protein: CAWRLWAVNYGYTF; CDR3 DNA: TGTGCCTGGAGGCTCTGGGCCGTTAACTATGGCTACACCTTC; clone size: many; D gene: NA; J gene: TRBJ1-2; CDR3 length: 14; V gene: TRBV30
CDR3 protein: CASSDYVLASTDTQYF; CDR3 DNA: TGTGCCAGCAGTGATTACGTATTGGCTAGCACAGATACGCAGTATTTT; clone size: NA; D gene: NA; J gene: TRBJ2-3; CDR3 length: 16; V gene: TRBV6-1
CDR3 protein: CASSFQGARYGYTF; CDR3 DNA: TGTGCCAGCAGTTTTCAGGGGGCGAGATATGGCTACACCTTC; clone size: many; D gene: TRBD1; J gene: TRBJ1-2; CDR3 length: 14; V gene: TRBV12-3/TRBV12-4
CDR3 protein: CASSQGRRLSGANVLTF; CDR3 DNA: TGTGCCAGCAGCCAAGGAAGGAGACTCTCTGGGGCCAACGTCCTGACTTTC; clone size: few; D gene: NA; J gene: TRBJ2-6; CDR3 length: 17; V gene: TRBV3-1
CDR3 protein: CSALPAKASGRWYEQFF; CDR3 DNA: TGCAGTGCTCTACCCGCCAAGGCTAGCGGGAGGTGGTACGAGCAGTTCTTC; clone size: many; D gene: TRBD2; J gene: TRBJ2-1; CDR3 length: 17; V gene: TRBV20-1
CDR3 protein: CASSLEGRPTDTQYF; CDR3 DNA: TGTGCCAGCAGCTTAGAGGGTCGCCCCACAGATACGCAGTATTTT; clone size: few; D gene: NA; J gene: TRBJ2-3; CDR3 length: 15; V gene: TRBV7-8
CDR3 protein: CASSRLGANEKLFF; CDR3 DNA: TGTGCCAGCAGTAGATTGGGGGCTAATGAAAAACTGTTTTTT; clone size: many; D gene: NA; J gene: TRBJ1-4; CDR3 length: 14; V gene: TRBV2
CDR3 protein: CASRLQTTGTHTGELFF; CDR3 DNA: TGTGCCAGCAGGCTCCAAACGACAGGGACACACACCGGGGAGCTGTTTTTT; clone size: NA; D gene: TRBD1; J gene: TRBJ2-2; CDR3 length: 17; V gene: TRBV2
CDR3 protein: CASSPPAGVSYEQYF; CDR3 DNA: TGTGCCAGCTCACCTCCGGCAGGCGTTTCCTACGAGCAGTACTTC; clone size: NA; D gene: NA; J gene: TRBJ2-7; CDR3 length: 15; V gene: TRBV18
CDR3 protein: CAWSPVKTDVYMNTEAFF; CDR3 DNA: TGTGCCTGGAGTCCAGTTAAGACGGATGTATACATGAACACTGAAGCTTTCTTT; clone size: NA; D gene: NA; J gene: TRBJ1-1; CDR3 length: 18; V gene: TRBV30
CDR3 protein: CSARDWLAPTYEQYF; CDR3 DNA: TGCAGTGCTAGAGATTGGCTAGCGCCTACCTACGAGCAGTACTTC; clone size: many; D gene: NA; J gene: TRBJ2-7; CDR3 length: 15; V gene: TRBV20-1
CDR3 protein: CASSYMGQGGNTEAFF; CDR3 DNA: TGTGCCAGCAGTTACATGGGACAGGGGGGGAACACTGAAGCTTTCTTT; clone size: many; D gene: TRBD1; J gene: TRBJ1-1; CDR3 length: 16; V gene: TRBV6-1
CDR3 protein: CASSLDGHGNSPLHF; CDR3 DNA: TGCGCCAGCAGCTTGGACGGCCACGGGAATTCACCCCTCCACTTT; clone size: few; D gene: NA; J gene: TRBJ1-6; CDR3 length: 15; V gene: TRBV5-1
CDR3 protein: CASNPAGEFYEQYF; CDR3 DNA: TGTGCCAGCAACCCCGCGGGAGAGTTCTACGAGCAGTACTTC; clone size: NA; D gene: TRBD2; J gene: TRBJ2-7; CDR3 length: 14; V gene: TRBV12-3/TRBV12-4
CDR3 protein: CASSLTPGASYSEQFF; CDR3 DNA: TGCGCCAGCAGCTTGACCCCGGGAGCCTCCTACAGTGAGCAGTTCTTC; clone size: NA; D gene: NA; J gene: TRBJ2-1; CDR3 length: 16; V gene: TRBV5-1
CDR3 protein: CASSSGLVTQYF; CDR3 DNA: TGTGCCAGTAGCTCGGGACTTGTTACGCAGTATTTT; clone size: NA; D gene: NA; J gene: TRBJ2-3; CDR3 length: 12; V gene: TRBV19
CDR3 protein: CASSLQLDSYNEQFF; CDR3 DNA: TGTGCCAGCAGCCTTCAACTAGACTCCTACAATGAGCAGTTCTTC; clone size: NA; D gene: NA; J gene: TRBJ2-1; CDR3 length: 15; V gene: TRBV4-2
CDR3 protein: CSACPGQGILGEQYF; CDR3 DNA: TGCAGTGCTTGTCCGGGACAGGGGATCTTAGGAGAGCAGTACTTC; clone size: NA; D gene: TRBD1; J gene: TRBJ2-7; CDR3 length: 15; V gene: TRBV20-1
CDR3 protein: CASSIRGTSGRKETQYF; CDR3 DNA: TGTGCCAGTAGTATCCGCGGGACTAGCGGGAGGAAGGAGACCCAGTACTTC; clone size: many; D gene: TRBD2; J gene: TRBJ2-5; CDR3 length: 17; V gene: TRBV19
CDR3 protein: CAWSVRRGVNSPLHF; CDR3 DNA: TGTGCCTGGAGTGTTAGACGGGGGGTTAATTCACCCCTCCACTTT; clone size: few; D gene: NA; J gene: TRBJ1-6; CDR3 length: 15; V gene: TRBV30
CDR3 protein: CASSGVQTNTEAFF; CDR3 DNA: TGTGCCAGCAGTGGTGTACAGACCAACACTGAAGCTTTCTTT; clone size: NA; D gene: NA; J gene: TRBJ1-1; CDR3 length: 14; V gene: TRBV2